The next 6 T cell receptor beta chains were all read from a single sample in a study of T cell clonotyping in hematopoietic cell transplantation. The time point: recipient sample about 28 days before transplant, after cytoreduction. The method was immunoSEQ multiplex PCR; TCRdb's version includes in-frame clones alone and lacks a portion of them. The sample consists of around 10,000 clones, about 92% of them appearing once. This sample comprised peripheral blood mononuclear cells, obtained before stem cell transplant. The receptor source for this set is a woman between 40 and 50 years old with acute myeloid leukemia. Some clones in this sample may be carry-over from other donors' samples.

The chain combines TRBV11-2 with TRBJ2-7; possibly TRBD1 for D (5 bases). Germline V gene data show CDR1 as SGHAT and CDR2 as FQNNGV. Trimming left V 5 bases short and J 0 bases short, with 20 bases between. The CDR3 totals 17 residues. In DNA form, the CDR3 reads TGTGCCAGCAGCCCATTGGGGCAGGGAATCTACTCCTACGAGCAGTACTTC. Protein product: CASSPLGQGIYSYEQYF.

This clone was seen a few times. The gene calls are TRBV12-5 and TRBJ2-1, with D hard to call. The germline V gene encodes CDR1 LGHNT and CDR2 FRNRAP. V gave up 2 bases and J gave up 5 bases, with 4 bases separating them. This CDR3 has 12 residues. This CDR3 is CASGLMHNEQFF. CDR3 DNA sequence: TGTGCTAGTGGTTTGATGCACAATGAGCAGTTCTTC. The full variable domain, rest sourced from reference TRBV12-5 and TRBJ2-1, is DARVTQTPRHKVTEMGQEVTMRCQPILGHNTVFWYRQTMMQGLELLAYFRNRAPLDDSGMPKDRFSAEMPDATLATLKIQPSEPRDSAVYFCASGLMHNEQFFGPGTRLTVL.

The gene calls are TRBV10-2 and TRBJ2-7; 10 bases are shared with TRBD2. The length of the CDR3 is 16 residues. Germline CDR1 and CDR2: WSHSY and SAAADI. V lost 2 bases to trimming and J lost 0 bases; unmatched junction nucleotides: 4. The chain's CDR3 is CASSEPGTSASYEQYF. CDR3 nucleotides: TGCGCCAGCAGTGAGCCCGGGACTAGCGCCTCCTACGAGCAGTACTTC.

J is TRBJ2-7 and V is TRBV29-1; TRBD2 might be the D (6 bases). Germline V gene lookup returns CDR1 SQVTM and CDR2 ANQGSEA. The V end lost 3 bases, the J end lost 4 bases, and 16 bases lay between the germline ends. The CDR3 length is 14 residues. CDR3 coding DNA: TGCAGCGTTGATGTCGGGAGCCGTGGGTACGAGCAGTACTTC. It specifies CSVDVGSRGYEQYF.

This clone was seen once. One end of the junction fails to match germline, which may point to a read error. The chain employs TRBV11-2 and TRBJ2-7; D tentatively reads TRBD1 or TRBD2 (6 bases each). Germline CDR1 is SGHAT and CDR2 is FQNNGV. This CDR3 is 12 amino acids long. CDR3 residues: CASSLYRGRVDF. In nucleotides, the CDR3 is TGTGCCAGCAGCTTATATCGGGGGCGGGTTGACTTC.

The rearrangement uses TRBV25-1 and TRBJ2-1; 8 bases agree with TRBD1. Losses at the gene ends were 0 bases for V and 4 bases for J; bases not matched to a gene: 5. From germline, CDR1 is MGHDK and CDR2 SYGVNS. The CDR3 extends over 16 amino acids. This CDR3 reads CASSEYQGAEYNEQFF. The CDR3 DNA reads as TGTGCCAGCAGTGAATATCAGGGGGCGGAGTACAATGAGCAGTTCTTC.